This T cell receptor beta chain was captured by sequencing in a study of cytomegalovirus exposure and HLA in healthy donors. This CDR3 region has 15 residues. The V segment lost 3 bases and the J segment 4 bases; nucleotides outside the gene matches: 7. Germline V gene data show CDR1 as SGHVS and CDR2 as FQNEAQ. PCR amplification relied on 60 Vbeta primers (plus 13 Jbeta primers). Sequencing used immunoSEQ multiplex PCR; TCRdb keeps in-frame clones, though not all of them. The sample lists tens of thousands of clones, 70% to 80% occurring once. Details on this clone: Its antigen is not known.

Regarding the study as a whole: A later analysis showed that HLA-associated TCR beta chains had undergone more clonal expansion than equally common others.

The genes are TRBV7-8 and TRBJ1-2, with TRBD1 matching over 8 bases. The clonotype comes from a woman aged 40-49 years in good health and CMV-seropositive. The sequenced sample consisted of PBMCs. CDR3 protein: CASSLTGTGLYGYTF. The DNA of the CDR3 is TGTGCCAGCAGCTTGACCGGGACAGGACTCTATGGCTACACCTTC.